Listed below are T cell receptor beta chains from one sample, sequenced in a study of PD-1 blockade in mismatch repair-deficient tumors. Method: immunoSEQ multiplex PCR; TCRdb's copy keeps in-frame clones and lacks some. The sample lists 35,000 to 40,000 clones; 70% to 80% were seen once. This material consisted of peripheral blood, taken 4 weeks after starting pembrolizumab. The receptors derive from an adult with mismatch repair-deficient cancer. Both conserved end residues are part of each CDR3. Each record gives: J gene, V gene, D gene, clone size, CDR3 length, CDR3 DNA, CDR3 protein. The D gene is left open where the match is weak. Some rows mark clone size as missing; the rest say once, few, many or name a class of expanded clone.

TRBJ2-7,TRBV7-9,TRBD1,-,14,TGTGCCAGCAGCGGATACAGGGGTCACTACGAGCAGTACTTC,CASSGYRGHYEQYF
TRBJ1-3,TRBV19,-,-,16,TGTGCCAGTAGTATAACCCCGGGGAGCTCTGGAAACACCATATATTTT,CASSITPGSSGNTIYF
TRBJ2-3,TRBV11-2,TRBD1,-,17,TGTGCCAGCAGCTTAGAGACGGACAGGGGGCGCAGAGATACGCAGTATTTT,CASSLETDRGRRDTQYF
TRBJ2-5,TRBV18,-,-,12,TGTGCCAGCTCACCACCCCGGGAGACCCAGTACTTC,CASSPPRETQYF
TRBJ1-2,TRBV30,TRBD1,-,14,TGTGCCTGGAGTTCTATGACAGGGCACTATGGCTACACCTTC,CAWSSMTGHYGYTF
TRBJ2-2,TRBV4-1,-,-,15,TGCGCCAGCAGCCGCCCGGGAATGGAGACCGGGGAGCTGTTTTTT,CASSRPGMETGELFF
TRBJ2-5,TRBV6-5,-,once,15,TGTGCCAGCAGGCAACCTCTGGGAGTCCGGGAGACCCAGTACTTC,CASRQPLGVRETQYF
TRBJ2-2,TRBV11-2,-,-,16,TGTGCCAGCAGCTTACGGCAACTCGCGAACACCGGGGAGCTGTTTTTT,CASSLRQLANTGELFF
TRBJ2-7,TRBV23-1,-,-,14,TGCGCCAGCAGTGGTAAAGCGGGACACTACGAGCAGTACTTC,CASSGKAGHYEQYF
TRBJ1-3,TRBV30,-,-,12,TGTGCCTGGAGTGTACAAGGAAACACCATATATTTT,CAWSVQGNTIYF
TRBJ2-2,TRBV5-1,TRBD2,-,17,TGCGCCAGCAGCTTGGGACTAGCGGGAGGAGGTGCCGGGGAGCTGTTTTTT,CASSLGLAGGGAGELFF
TRBJ1-2,TRBV11-1,TRBD1,-,14,TGTGCCAGCAGCTATAGACAGGGGGAAGATGGCTACACCTTC,CASSYRQGEDGYTF
TRBJ2-7,TRBV10-3,-,few,12,TGTGCCACCGGACACGAGACCTACGAGCAGTACTTC,CATGHETYEQYF
TRBJ1-5,TRBV5-8,-,-,14,TGTGCCAGCAGCTTGCGTCAGCTAAATCAGCCCCAGCATTTT,CASSLRQLNQPQHF
TRBJ2-5,TRBV19,TRBD2,-,18,TGTGCCAGTAGTATTCATGGGACTAGCGGGAGCAGCCAAGAGACCCAGTACTTC,CASSIHGTSGSSQETQYF
TRBJ2-1,TRBV10-2,-,-,14,TGCGCCAGCAGTGAGACTAGCTACTACAATGAGCAGTTCTTC,CASSETSYYNEQFF
TRBJ2-2,TRBV29-1,-,-,13,TGCAGCGTCAAGGGGGACGATACCGGGGAGCTGTTTTTT,CSVKGDDTGELFF
TRBJ2-7,TRBV4-1,TRBD2,-,13,TGCGCCAGCAGCCAATTACTAGCGTTCGAGCAGTACTTC,CASSQLLAFEQYF
TRBJ2-7,TRBV7-8,-,-,17,TGTGCCAGCAGCCCGGGCGGGACTGGAGCCGGGGCCTACGAGCAGTACTTC,CASSPGGTGAGAYEQYF
TRBJ2-3,TRBV10-3,-,-,22,TGTGCCATCAGTGAGTCGGCGGGTTCGAGGTCACGTCCGGGAAGATCCCCAGATACGCAGTATTTT,CAISESAGSRSRPGRSPDTQYF
TRBJ2-1,TRBV7-9,TRBD1,once,15,TGTGCCAGCAGCTTACGGGACAGAAATTACAATGAGCAGTTCTTC,CASSLRDRNYNEQFF
TRBJ2-1,TRBV11-2,TRBD2,-,12,TGTGCCAGCAGCGGACTAGTCAATGAGCAGTTCTTC,CASSGLVNEQFF
TRBJ2-7,TRBV6-6,TRBD1,-,14,TGTGCCAGCAGTTACTCGGGACAGAAGGGCGAGCAGTACTTC,CASSYSGQKGEQYF
TRBJ2-1,TRBV27,-,-,15,TGTGCCAGCAGTTTAGTGTCTAGCGCATACAATGAGCAGTTCTTC,CASSLVSSAYNEQFF
TRBJ2-5,TRBV6-5,TRBD2,-,13,TGTGCCAGCGCACTAGCGGGAGCAGAGACCCAGTACTTC,CASALAGAETQYF
TRBJ2-7,TRBV6-5,-,-,13,TGTGCCAGCAGTTACTCGATTCGTTACGAGCAGTACTTC,CASSYSIRYEQYF
TRBJ2-7,TRBV6-5,-,-,14,TGTGCCAGCAGTTACTCGGTCGGGTCCTACGAGCAGTACTTC,CASSYSVGSYEQYF
TRBJ1-4,TRBV7-9,-,few,15,TGTGCCAGCAGCGCCCGGGGTCGGGAAAGTGAAAAACTGTTTTTT,CASSARGRESEKLFF
TRBJ2-3,TRBV6-1,TRBD1,once,15,TGTGCCAGCAGTGACTCGGGACAGGGGGCAGATACGCAGTATTTT,CASSDSGQGADTQYF
TRBJ2-7,TRBV7-2,TRBD2,-,15,TGTGCCAGCAGCCGGACTAGCGCCCCCTCCTACGAGCAGTACTTC,CASSRTSAPSYEQYF
TRBJ2-5,TRBV11-1,-,once,14,TGTGCCAGCAGCTTAGACCCGCAGTCGGAGACCCAGTACTTC,CASSLDPQSETQYF
TRBJ2-7,TRBV30,-,-,14,TGTGCCTGGAGTGCCCGGGGCAGGGCCTACGAGCAGTACTTC,CAWSARGRAYEQYF
TRBJ2-7,TRBV4-1,TRBD1,-,18,TGCGCCAGCAGCCGAGATTCACTCTTCCGGGACAGAACCTACGAGCAGTACTTC,CASSRDSLFRDRTYEQYF
TRBJ1-3,TRBV10-2,-,-,14,TGCGCCAGCAGTGGAAGCTACTCTGGAAACACCATATATTTT,CASSGSYSGNTIYF